The 18 T cell receptor beta chains below all came from one sample that was sequenced in a study of T cells after yellow fever vaccination. TCRdb fed the 5' RACE reads into MiXCR, producing one record per CDR3 protein. The sample shows 170,000 or so distinct CDR3 sequences, 7% to 10% of them seen only once. The sequences come from CD8+ T cells sorted from PBMCs, collected 45 days after the yellow fever booster vaccination. The receptors were gathered from a young man who received the YFV17D yellow fever vaccine.

This rearrangement joins TRBV27 to TRBJ1-1; 12 nucleotides line up with TRBD1. CDR1 is MNHEY, CDR2 SMNVEV, per germline (reference sequence). The CDR3 has 17 residues. Trimming at V came to 5 bases and at J to 4 bases, leaving 11 bases not matched to a gene. The CDR3 sequence: CASSDLGTGGWGTEAFF. The DNA of the CDR3 is TGTGCCAGCAGTGACCTGGGGACAGGGGGCTGGGGCACTGAAGCTTTCTTT.

This clonotype was detected a few times. The CDR3 sequence is CASSVTGYNEKLFF. The CDR3 DNA reads TGTGCCAGCAGCGTGACAGGGTATAATGAAAAACTGTTTTTT. The chain carries TRBV11-2 and TRBJ1-4; 7 positions match TRBD1. Germline V lookup: CDR1 SGHAT, CDR2 FQNNGV. Trimming took 5 bases from V and 4 from J; bases not matched to a gene: 4. This CDR3 spans 14 amino acids.

V usage is TRBV3-1 and J usage is TRBJ2-2; D gene unclear. This CDR3 has 14 residues. Germline values: CDR1 LGHDT, CDR2 YNNKEL (reference sequence). Between the trimmed V and J ends, which lost 4 bases and 1 base, there was a span of 7 bases. This chain's CDR3 is CASSPYRNTGELFF. In DNA, the CDR3 is TGTGCCAGCAGCCCATACAGGAACACCGGGGAGCTGTTTTTT.

The V gene is TRBV5-4, the J gene TRBJ1-4; D call uncertain. From germline, CDR1 is SGHNT and CDR2 YYREEE (reference sequence). V lost 9 bases, J lost 0 bases, and 12 bases lay in between. The CDR3 totals 14 residues. The CDR3 coding sequence is TGTGCCACCCACACGGCAGCAACTAATGAAAAACTGTTTTTT. Amino acids: CATHTAATNEKLFF.

The gene calls are TRBV9 and TRBJ2-2, with 7 nucleotides matching TRBD1. The CDR3 is 15 amino acids. Germline CDR1 SGDLS, CDR2 YYNGEE. With V trimmed by 3 bases and J by 5 bases, 7 bases remained unmatched. For the CDR3, the DNA is TGTGCCAGCAGCGCCCTCTCGACAGGGACCGGGGAGCTGTTTTTT. It yields the protein CASSALSTGTGELFF.

This clonotype was detected only a few times. This chain joins TRBV12-3 or TRBV12-4 and TRBJ2-4, with 11 bases that match TRBD1. V shed 4 bases and J 0 bases; nucleotides not matched to a gene: 2. CDR3 length equals 16 residues. In DNA, the CDR3 is TGTGCCAGCAGTTGGACAGGGGGCATAGCCAAAAACATTCAGTACTTC. Encoded protein: CASSWTGGIAKNIQYF.

This clonotype was observed a few times. V usage is TRBV5-1 and J usage is TRBJ2-1, with D perhaps TRBD2 (5 bases). Germline V gene sequence: CDR1 SGHRS, CDR2 YFSETQ. The V end lost 0 bases, the J end lost 11 bases, and 9 bases lay between the germline ends. The CDR3 covers 12 residues. The CDR3 reads CASSLARDQQFF. DNA for the CDR3: TGCGCCAGCAGCTTGGCTCGGGATCAGCAGTTCTTC.

This chain uses TRBV4-1 with TRBJ2-1; 9 nucleotides align to TRBD1. V shed 0 bases and J 4 bases; nucleotides not matched to a gene: 7. The CDR3 is 17 amino acids. The germline V gene has CDR1 MGHRA and CDR2 YSYEKL. The CDR3 DNA follows: TGCGCCAGCAGCCAAGATCTGGGGACAGGGACTTACAATGAGCAGTTCTTC. It codes for CASSQDLGTGTYNEQFF.

The chain carries TRBV12-3 or TRBV12-4 and TRBJ1-1, with a tentative D call TRBD1 (5 bases). This CDR3 comprises 14 residues. The V gene lost 5 bases and the J gene lost 5 bases, with 15 bases spanning the gap. DNA of the CDR3: TGTGCCAGCAGTCGTCCAGGGATGGGGACTGAAGCTTTCTTT. Residues: CASSRPGMGTEAFF.

This clonotype was observed a few times. The genes are TRBV6-5 and TRBJ1-1; the D gene is possibly TRBD1 (6 bases). Per germline, CDR1 MNHEY and CDR2 SVGAGI. This CDR3 spans 16 amino acids. Between the trimmed V and J ends, which lost 6 bases and 1 base, there was a span of 18 bases. The DNA of the CDR3 is TGTGCCAGCAGCCCTACGTGGGGCAGGGGGAACACTGAAGCTTTCTTT. Its protein product is CASSPTWGRGNTEAFF.

The gene calls are TRBV13 and TRBJ2-3, with D possibly matching TRBD1 (5 bases). The ends were cut back, 3 bases at V and 2 bases at J, with 9 bases in the middle. This CDR3 has 14 amino acids. Germline CDR1 is PRHDT and CDR2 is FYEKMQ (reference sequence). The CDR3 DNA is TGTGCCAGCAGCTTGGGGCTTACCACAGATACGCAGTATTTT. This sequence encodes CASSLGLTTDTQYF.

The chain combines TRBV6-5 with TRBJ2-3; 7 bases are a match to TRBD1. V shed 0 bases and J 6 bases; nucleotides not matched to a gene: 9. CDR1 and CDR2 from the germline V gene are MNHEY and SVGAGI. CDR3 length: 16 residues. CDR3 region: CASSYSEGGGSDTQYF. DNA for the CDR3: TGTGCCAGCAGTTACTCCGAAGGGGGCGGATCGGATACGCAGTATTTT.

The chain joins TRBV10-3 to TRBJ2-5; the D is unclear. Germline V CDR1 and CDR2: ENHRY, SYGVKD. The V end was cut by 4 bases, the J end by 1 base, with 7 bases between. The CDR3 extends over 13 amino acids. CDR3 sequence reads: CAISGRPQETQYF. CDR3 DNA sequence: TGTGCCATCAGTGGTCGGCCCCAAGAGACCCAGTACTTC.

This clonotype was observed a handful of times. The chain recombines TRBV7-9 with TRBJ1-1, with unresolved D. Trimming stripped 6 bases from V and 5 bases from J, with 10 bases between. Germline assignment: CDR1 SEHNR and CDR2 FQNEAQ (reference sequence). The CDR3 has 12 amino acids. CDR3 protein: CASRPVGTEAFF. The DNA of the CDR3 is TGTGCCAGCAGACCTGTAGGGACTGAAGCTTTCTTT. Full variable domain (rest looked up from reference TRBV7-9 and TRBJ1-1): DTGVSQNPRHKITKRGQNVTFRCDPISEHNRLYWYRQTLGQGPEFLTYFQNEAQLEKSRLLSDRFSAERPKGSFSTLEIQRTEQGDSAMYLCASRPVGTEAFFGQGTRLTVV.

This clonotype was counted between two and nine times. The genes are TRBV18 and TRBJ2-4, with 7 nucleotides matching TRBD1. CDR3 length equals 16 residues. Germline CDR1 KGHSH, CDR2 LQKENI. V dropped 3 bases and J dropped 1; count of bases not matched to a gene: 6. The CDR3, as DNA: TGTGCCAGCTCACCGAAGACAGGGCGGGCCAAAAACATTCAGTACTTC. It is translated as CASSPKTGRAKNIQYF.

This clonotype was counted between two and nine times. The chain employs TRBV27 and TRBJ2-3, with D perhaps matching TRBD2 (5 bases). CDR3 length: 14 amino acids. Germline CDR1 reads MNHEY; CDR2 reads SMNVEV (reference sequence). Trimming removed 6 bases from V and 6 bases from J, with 16 bases in between. CDR3 loop: CASSPSIGSDTQYF. CDR3 DNA sequence: TGTGCCAGCAGCCCTAGCATTGGTTCGGATACGCAGTATTTT.

In regard to this clonotype: At one boundary the junction diverges from the germline segment, which might be a read error. The rearrangement uses TRBV7-7 and TRBJ2-5; D possibly corresponds to TRBD1 (6 bases). CDR3 size: 13 residues. From germline, CDR1 is SSHAT and CDR2 FNYEAQ (reference sequence). CDR3 sequence reads: CASSLGGSETQYF. The CDR3, as DNA: TGTGCTAGCAGCTTAGGGGGTTCCGAGACCCAGTACTTC. The full variable domain, completed using reference TRBV7-7 and TRBJ2-5, is GAGVSQSPRYKVTKRGQDVTLRCDPISSHATLYWYQQALGQGPEFLTYFNYEAQPDKSGLPSDRFSAERPEGSISTLTIQRTEQRDSAMYRCASSLGGSETQYFGPGTRLLVL.

At least ten counts were recorded for this clonotype. The chain combines TRBV5-1 with TRBJ2-7, with D unclear. The CDR3 loop spans 17 amino acids. CDR1 is SGHRS, CDR2 YFSETQ, per germline. V was trimmed by 0 bases and J by 2 bases, leaving 18 bases between them. The CDR3 is CASSLAQSRVFPYEQYF. The CDR3 DNA reads as TGCGCCAGCAGCTTGGCGCAGTCTCGCGTTTTCCCCTACGAGCAGTACTTC.